This TCR beta chain originates from a study of shared clonotypes between healthy human individuals. Study outcomes and limitations: Relative to clonotypes present in all four donors, those not shared had lower generation probabilities. Estimated richness values were generally larger in naive subsets than in memory subsets.

The authors distributed each subset's genomic DNA evenly over several immunoSEQ plates. The table came from immunoSEQ multiplex PCR; TCRdb's copy has only in-frame clones and leaves some out. The repertoire includes approximately 980,000 clones, about 80% of them detected once, and nearly 1.5% sits in the top ten. J gave up 6 bases and V 2 bases, and 10 bases lay outside the gene matches. The CDR3 sequence is 17 residues long. Germline-derived CDR1 and CDR2 are SGDLS and YYNGEE. Worth noting for this clone: Its antigen is unknown.

V and J are TRBV9 and TRBJ2-7; TRBD2 aligns across 14 bases. Sequenced input: memory CD4+ T cells sorted from blood. Stated subset: CD45RA-negative fraction. The receptor was isolated from a man aged 18 to 30 in good health. The CDR3 DNA is TGTGCCAGCAGCGTCGCCCCGGGACTAGCGGGAGTAGGCGAGCAGTACTTC. It is translated as CASSVAPGLAGVGEQYF.